Sequencing of this T cell receptor beta chain was carried out in a study of blood T cell repertoires in COVID-19. Across the whole study: Samples of COVID-19 (acute and convalescent) were obtained from the United States, Italy and Spain. Sample material is recorded as cDNA or gDNA derived from T cells, B-cell-depleted T cells, or PBMCs.

Repertoires were generated with immunoSEQ multiplex PCR, while TCRdb's copy carries only in-frame clones and drops some. The data contain 150,000 or so clones, approximately 87% of them singletons. CDR3 length equals 16 residues. V shed 2 bases and J shed 3 bases, with 13 bases lying between them. CDR1 is MDHEN, CDR2 SYDVKM, per germline. The source of this sequence is a woman aged 70-85 years with acute or convalescent COVID-19. The genes are TRBV28 and TRBJ1-4; weak D call: TRBD1 (5 bases). The specimen sequenced was peripheral blood. The CDR3 here is CASSLPGGASNEKLFF. CDR3 DNA sequence: TGTGCCAGCAGTTTACCGGGAGGGGCTTCTAATGAAAAACTGTTTTTT.